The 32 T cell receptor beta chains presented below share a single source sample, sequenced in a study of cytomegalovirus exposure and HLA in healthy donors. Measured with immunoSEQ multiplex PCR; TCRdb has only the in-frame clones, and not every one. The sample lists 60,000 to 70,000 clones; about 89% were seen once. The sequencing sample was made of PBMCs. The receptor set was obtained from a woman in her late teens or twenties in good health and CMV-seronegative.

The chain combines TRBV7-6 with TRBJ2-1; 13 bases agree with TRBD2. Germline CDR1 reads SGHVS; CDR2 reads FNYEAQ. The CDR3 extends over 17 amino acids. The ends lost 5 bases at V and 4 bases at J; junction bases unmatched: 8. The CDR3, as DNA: TGTGCCAGCAGCCGAAGGACTAGCGGGAGTTCTTACAATGAGCAGTTCTTC. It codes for CASSRRTSGSSYNEQFF.

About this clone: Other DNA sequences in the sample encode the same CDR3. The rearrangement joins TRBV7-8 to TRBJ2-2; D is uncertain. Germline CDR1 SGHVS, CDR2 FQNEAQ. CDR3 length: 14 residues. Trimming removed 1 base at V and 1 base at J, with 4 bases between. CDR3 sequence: CASSLDRNTGELFF. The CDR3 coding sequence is TGTGCCAGCAGCTTAGACAGGAACACCGGGGAGCTGTTTTTT.

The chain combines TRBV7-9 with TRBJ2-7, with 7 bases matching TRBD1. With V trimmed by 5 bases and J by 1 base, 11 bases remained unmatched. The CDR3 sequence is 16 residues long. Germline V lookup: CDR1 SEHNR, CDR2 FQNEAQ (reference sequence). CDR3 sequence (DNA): TGTGCCAGCAGCAGTAAAACAGGGGAAGCTTCCTACGAGCAGTACTTC. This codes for CASSSKTGEASYEQYF.

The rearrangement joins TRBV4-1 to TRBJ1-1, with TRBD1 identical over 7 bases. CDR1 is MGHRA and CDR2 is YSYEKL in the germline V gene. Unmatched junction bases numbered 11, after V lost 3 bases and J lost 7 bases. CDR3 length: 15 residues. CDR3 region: CASSHEPQGESEAFF. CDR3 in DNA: TGCGCCAGCAGCCATGAACCCCAGGGGGAGAGTGAAGCTTTCTTT.

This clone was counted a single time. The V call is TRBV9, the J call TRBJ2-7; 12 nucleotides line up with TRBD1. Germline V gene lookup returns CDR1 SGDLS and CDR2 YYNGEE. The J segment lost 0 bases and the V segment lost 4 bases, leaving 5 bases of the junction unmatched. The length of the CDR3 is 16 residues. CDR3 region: CASSNPGQGASYEQYF. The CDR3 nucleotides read TGTGCCAGCAGCAACCCGGGACAGGGGGCCTCCTACGAGCAGTACTTC.

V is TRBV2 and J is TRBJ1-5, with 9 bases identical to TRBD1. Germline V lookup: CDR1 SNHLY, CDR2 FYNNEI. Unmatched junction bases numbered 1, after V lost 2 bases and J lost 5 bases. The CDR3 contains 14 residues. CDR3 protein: CASSERTGDQPQHF. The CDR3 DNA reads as TGTGCCAGCAGTGAAAGGACAGGGGATCAGCCCCAGCATTTT. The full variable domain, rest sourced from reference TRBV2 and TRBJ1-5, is EPEVTQTPSHQVTQMGQEVILRCVPISNHLYFYWYRQILGQKVEFLVSFYNNEISEKSEIFDDQFSVERPDGSNFTLKIRSTKLEDSAMYFCASSERTGDQPQHFGDGTRLSIL.

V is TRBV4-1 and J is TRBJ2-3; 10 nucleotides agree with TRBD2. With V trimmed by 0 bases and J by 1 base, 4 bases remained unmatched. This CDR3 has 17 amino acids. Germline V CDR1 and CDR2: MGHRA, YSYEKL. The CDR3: CASSQDIAGGRTDTQYF. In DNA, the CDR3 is TGCGCCAGCAGCCAAGATATAGCGGGAGGCCGCACAGATACGCAGTATTTT.

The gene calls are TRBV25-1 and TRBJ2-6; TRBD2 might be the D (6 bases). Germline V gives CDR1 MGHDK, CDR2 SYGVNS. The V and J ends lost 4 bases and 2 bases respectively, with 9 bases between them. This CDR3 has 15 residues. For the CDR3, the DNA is TGTGCCAGCAGTGGCGGGACGACTGGGGCCAACGTCCTGACTTTC. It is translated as CASSGGTTGANVLTF.

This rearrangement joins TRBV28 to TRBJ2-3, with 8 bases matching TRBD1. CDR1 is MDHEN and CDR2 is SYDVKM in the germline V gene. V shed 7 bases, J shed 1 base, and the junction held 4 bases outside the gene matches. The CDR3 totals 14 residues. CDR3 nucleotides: TGTGCCAGCATCGCGGGACAGGGCACAGATACGCAGTATTTT. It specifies CASIAGQGTDTQYF.

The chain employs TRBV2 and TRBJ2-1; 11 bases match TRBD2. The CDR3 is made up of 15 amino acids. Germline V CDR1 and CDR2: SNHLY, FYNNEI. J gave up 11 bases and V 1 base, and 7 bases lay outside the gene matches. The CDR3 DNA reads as TGTGCCAGCAGTGAAGAAATAGCGGGAGGGCCGCAGCAGTTCTTC. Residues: CASSEEIAGGPQQFF. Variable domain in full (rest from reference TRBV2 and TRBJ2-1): EPEVTQTPSHQVTQMGQEVILRCVPISNHLYFYWYRQILGQKVEFLVSFYNNEISEKSEIFDDQFSVERPDGSNFTLKIRSTKLEDSAMYFCASSEEIAGGPQQFFGPGTRLTVL.

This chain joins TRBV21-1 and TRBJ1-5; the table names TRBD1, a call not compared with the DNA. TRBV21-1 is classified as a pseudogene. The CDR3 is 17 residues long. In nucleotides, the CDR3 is TGTGCCTGCCCTCACGCGGGTTCAGGGGGCGATAATCAGCCCCAGCATTTT. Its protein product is CACPHAGSGGDNQPQHF.

In DNA, the CDR3 is TGTGCCAGCAGAGGGGCCATCAATCAGCCCCAGCATTTT. As protein: CASRGAINQPQHF. This chain connects TRBV6-5 to TRBJ1-5, with D perhaps matching TRBD1 (5 bases). Trimming took 6 bases from V and 3 from J, leaving 9 bases between them. CDR1 is MNHEY, CDR2 SVGAGI, per germline. This CDR3 has 13 amino acids.

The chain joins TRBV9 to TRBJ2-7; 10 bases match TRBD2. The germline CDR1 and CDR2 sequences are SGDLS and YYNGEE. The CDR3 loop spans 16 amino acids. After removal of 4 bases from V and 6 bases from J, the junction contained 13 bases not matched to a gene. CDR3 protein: CASSRGLAEVRVEQYF. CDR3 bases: TGTGCCAGCAGCAGAGGACTAGCGGAGGTTCGGGTCGAGCAGTACTTC.

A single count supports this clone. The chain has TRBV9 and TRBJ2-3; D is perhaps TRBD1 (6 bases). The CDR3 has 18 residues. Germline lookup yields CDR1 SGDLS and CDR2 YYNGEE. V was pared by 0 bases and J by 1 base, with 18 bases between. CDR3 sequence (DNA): TGTGCCAGCAGCGTAGCTTCCCGTTTGACAGGAGGCACAGATACGCAGTATTTT. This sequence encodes CASSVASRLTGGTDTQYF.

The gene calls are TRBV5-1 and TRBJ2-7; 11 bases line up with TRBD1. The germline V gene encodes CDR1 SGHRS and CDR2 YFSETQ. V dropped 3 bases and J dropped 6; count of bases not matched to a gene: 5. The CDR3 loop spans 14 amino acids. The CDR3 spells CASSSRGTGGEQYF. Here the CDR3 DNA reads TGCGCCAGCAGCTCGAGGGGGACAGGGGGCGAGCAGTACTTC.

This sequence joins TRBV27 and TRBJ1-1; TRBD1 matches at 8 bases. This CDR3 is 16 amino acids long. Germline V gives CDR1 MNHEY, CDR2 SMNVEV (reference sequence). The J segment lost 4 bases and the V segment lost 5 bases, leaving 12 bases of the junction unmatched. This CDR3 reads CASSPSTGEKFTEAFF. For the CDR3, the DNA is TGTGCCAGCAGTCCCTCGACAGGGGAGAAATTCACTGAAGCTTTCTTT.

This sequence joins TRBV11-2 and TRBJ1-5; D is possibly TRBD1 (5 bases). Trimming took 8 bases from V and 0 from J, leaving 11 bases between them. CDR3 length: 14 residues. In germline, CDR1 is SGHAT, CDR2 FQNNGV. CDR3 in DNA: TGTGCCAGCGGCACGGGGGATAGCAATCAGCCCCAGCATTTT. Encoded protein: CASGTGDSNQPQHF.

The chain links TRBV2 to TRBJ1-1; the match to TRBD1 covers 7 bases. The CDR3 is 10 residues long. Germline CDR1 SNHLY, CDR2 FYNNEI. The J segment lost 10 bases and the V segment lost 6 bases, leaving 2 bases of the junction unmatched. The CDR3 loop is CASRTGVAFF. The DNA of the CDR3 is TGTGCCAGCAGAACAGGGGTAGCTTTCTTT. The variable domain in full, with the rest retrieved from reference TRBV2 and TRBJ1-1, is EPEVTQTPSHQVTQMGQEVILRCVPISNHLYFYWYRQILGQKVEFLVSFYNNEISEKSEIFDDQFSVERPDGSNFTLKIRSTKLEDSAMYFCASRTGVAFFGQGTRLTVV.

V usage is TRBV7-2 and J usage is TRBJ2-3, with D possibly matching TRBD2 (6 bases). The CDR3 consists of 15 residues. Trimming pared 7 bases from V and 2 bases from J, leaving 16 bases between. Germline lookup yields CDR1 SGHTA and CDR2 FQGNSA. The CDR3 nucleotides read TGTGCCAGCACCTCGCGCGGGGAGGACACAGATACGCAGTATTTT. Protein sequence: CASTSRGEDTDTQYF.

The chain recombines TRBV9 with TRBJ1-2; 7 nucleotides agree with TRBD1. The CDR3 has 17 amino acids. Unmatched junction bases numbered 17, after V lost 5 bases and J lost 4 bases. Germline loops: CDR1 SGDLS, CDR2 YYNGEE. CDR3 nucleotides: TGTGCCAGCAGGGCCGGGGCAGGGGGAGGAAATGGCTATGGCTACACCTTC. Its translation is CASRAGAGGGNGYGYTF.

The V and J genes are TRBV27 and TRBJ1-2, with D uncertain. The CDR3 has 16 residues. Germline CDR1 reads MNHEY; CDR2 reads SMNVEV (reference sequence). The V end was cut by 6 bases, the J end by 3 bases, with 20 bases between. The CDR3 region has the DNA TGTGCCAGCAGCCGTATCGGAGGGCGGGCTGACTATGGCTACACCTTC. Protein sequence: CASSRIGGRADYGYTF.

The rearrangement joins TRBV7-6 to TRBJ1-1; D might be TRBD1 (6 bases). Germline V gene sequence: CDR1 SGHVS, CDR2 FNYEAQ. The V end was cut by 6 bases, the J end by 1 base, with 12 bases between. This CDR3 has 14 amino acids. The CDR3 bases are TGTGCCAGCAGTCCGGGACACCAGAACACTGAAGCTTTCTTT. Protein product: CASSPGHQNTEAFF. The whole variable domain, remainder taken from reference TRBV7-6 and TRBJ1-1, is GAGVSQSPRYKVTKRGQDVALRCDPISGHVSLYWYRQALGQGPEFLTYFNYEAQQDKSGLPNDRFSAERPEGSISTLTIQRTEQRDSAMYRCASSPGHQNTEAFFGQGTRLTVV.

The CDR3 DNA sequence: TGTGCCAGCAGTCGCTCGGTGTTCTCTGGGGCCAACGTCCTGACTTTC. It translates to CASSRSVFSGANVLTF. The chain has TRBV27 and TRBJ2-6; D remains unclear. Germline V lookup: CDR1 MNHEY, CDR2 SMNVEV (reference sequence). CDR3 length equals 16 residues. Between the trimmed V and J ends, which lost 5 bases and 0 bases, there was a span of 11 bases.

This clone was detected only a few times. CDR3 bases: TGTGCCAGCAGTTCCTTACAGGGGAATCATCAGCCCCAGCATTTT. Protein sequence: CASSSLQGNHQPQHF. The V call is TRBV27, the J call TRBJ1-5, with 7 nucleotides matching TRBD1. CDR1 and CDR2 (germline): MNHEY, SMNVEV (reference sequence). V was clipped by 4 bases and J by 5 bases; unmatched bases: 8. The CDR3 has 15 amino acids.

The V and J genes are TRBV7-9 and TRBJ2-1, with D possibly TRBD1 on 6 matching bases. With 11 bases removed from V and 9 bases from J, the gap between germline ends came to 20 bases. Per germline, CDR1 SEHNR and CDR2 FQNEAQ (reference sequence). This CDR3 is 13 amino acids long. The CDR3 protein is CAGTGYSIGEQFF. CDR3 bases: TGTGCCGGAACAGGGTACAGTATCGGTGAGCAGTTCTTC. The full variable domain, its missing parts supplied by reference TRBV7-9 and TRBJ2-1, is DTGVSQNPRHKITKRGQNVTFRCDPISEHNRLYWYRQTLGQGPEFLTYFQNEAQLEKSRLLSDRFSAERPKGSFSTLEIQRTEQGDSAMYLCAGTGYSIGEQFFGPGTRLTVL.

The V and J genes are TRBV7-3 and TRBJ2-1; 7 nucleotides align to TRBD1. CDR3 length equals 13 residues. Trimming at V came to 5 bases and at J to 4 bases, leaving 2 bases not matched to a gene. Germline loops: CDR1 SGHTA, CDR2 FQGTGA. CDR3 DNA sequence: TGTGCCAGCAGCCCGACAGGGTACAATGAGCAGTTCTTC. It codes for CASSPTGYNEQFF.

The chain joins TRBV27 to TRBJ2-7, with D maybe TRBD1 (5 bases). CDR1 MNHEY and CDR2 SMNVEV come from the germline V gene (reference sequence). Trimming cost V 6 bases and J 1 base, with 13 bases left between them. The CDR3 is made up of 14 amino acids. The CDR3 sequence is CASRTVDRSYEQYF. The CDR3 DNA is TGTGCCAGCAGAACCGTCGACAGATCCTACGAGCAGTACTTC.

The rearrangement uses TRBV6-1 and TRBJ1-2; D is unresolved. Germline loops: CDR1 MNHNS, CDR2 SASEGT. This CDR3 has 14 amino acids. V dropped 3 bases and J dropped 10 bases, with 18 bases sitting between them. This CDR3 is CASSDSGLTSDYTF. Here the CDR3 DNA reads TGTGCCAGCAGTGATTCCGGACTCACCTCGGACTACACCTTC.

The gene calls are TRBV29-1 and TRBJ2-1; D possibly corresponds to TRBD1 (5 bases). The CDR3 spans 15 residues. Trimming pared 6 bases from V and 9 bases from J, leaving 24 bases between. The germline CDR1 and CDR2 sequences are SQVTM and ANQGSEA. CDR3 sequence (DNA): TGCAGCGTCCCCGTCGGGCTAGGGGCGCCTGGTGAGCAGTTCTTC. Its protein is CSVPVGLGAPGEQFF.

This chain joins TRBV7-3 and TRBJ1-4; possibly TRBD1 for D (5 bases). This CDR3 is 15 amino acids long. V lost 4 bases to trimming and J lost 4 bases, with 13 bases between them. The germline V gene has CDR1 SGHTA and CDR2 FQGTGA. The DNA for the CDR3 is TGTGCCAGCAGCTCCACAGGAGGGAGTAATGAAAAACTGTTTTTT. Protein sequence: CASSSTGGSNEKLFF.

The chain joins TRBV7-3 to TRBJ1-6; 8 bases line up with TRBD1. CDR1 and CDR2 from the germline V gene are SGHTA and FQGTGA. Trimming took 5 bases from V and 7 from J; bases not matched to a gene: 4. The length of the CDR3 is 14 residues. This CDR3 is CASSPRQGNSPLHF. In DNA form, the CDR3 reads TGTGCCAGCAGCCCACGACAGGGGAATTCACCCCTCCACTTT.

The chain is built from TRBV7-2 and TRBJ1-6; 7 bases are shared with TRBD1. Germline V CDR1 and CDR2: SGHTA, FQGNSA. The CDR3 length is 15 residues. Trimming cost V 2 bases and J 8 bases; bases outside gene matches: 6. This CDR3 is CASSLFGQGDSPLHF. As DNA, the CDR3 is TGTGCCAGCAGCTTATTTGGCCAGGGGGATTCACCCCTCCACTTT. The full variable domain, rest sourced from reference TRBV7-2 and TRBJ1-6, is GAGVSQSPSNKVTEKGKDVELRCDPISGHTALYWYRQSLGQGLEFLIYFQGNSAPDKSGLPSDRFSAERTGGSVSTLTIQRTQQEDSAVYLCASSLFGQGDSPLHFGNGTRLTVT.